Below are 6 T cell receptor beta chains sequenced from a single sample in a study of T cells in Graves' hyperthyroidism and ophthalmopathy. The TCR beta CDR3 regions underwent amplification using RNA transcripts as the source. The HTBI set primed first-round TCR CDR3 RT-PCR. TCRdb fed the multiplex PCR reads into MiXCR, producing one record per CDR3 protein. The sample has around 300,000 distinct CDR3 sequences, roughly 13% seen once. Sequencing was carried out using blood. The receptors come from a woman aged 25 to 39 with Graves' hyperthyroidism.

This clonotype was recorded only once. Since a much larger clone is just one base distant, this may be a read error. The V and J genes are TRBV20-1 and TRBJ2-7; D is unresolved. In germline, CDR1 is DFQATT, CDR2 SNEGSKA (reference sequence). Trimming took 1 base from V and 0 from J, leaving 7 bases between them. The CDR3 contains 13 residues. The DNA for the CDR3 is TGCAGTGCTAGAGGGCAGAGCTCCTACGAGCAGTACTTC. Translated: CSARGQSSYEQYF.

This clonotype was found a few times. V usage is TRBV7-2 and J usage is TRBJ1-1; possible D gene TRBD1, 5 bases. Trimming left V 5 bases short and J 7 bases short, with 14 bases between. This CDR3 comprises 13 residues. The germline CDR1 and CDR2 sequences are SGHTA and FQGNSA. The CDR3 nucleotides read TGTGCCAGCAGCCGACAGCTTACACATGAAGCTTTCTTT. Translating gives CASSRQLTHEAFF.

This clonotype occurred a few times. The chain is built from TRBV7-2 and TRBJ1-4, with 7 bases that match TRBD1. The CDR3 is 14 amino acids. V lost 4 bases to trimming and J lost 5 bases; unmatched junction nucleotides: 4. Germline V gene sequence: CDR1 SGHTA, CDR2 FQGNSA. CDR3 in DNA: TGTGCCAGCAGCTCCTCAGGGGGGAATGAAAAACTGTTTTTT. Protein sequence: CASSSSGGNEKLFF.

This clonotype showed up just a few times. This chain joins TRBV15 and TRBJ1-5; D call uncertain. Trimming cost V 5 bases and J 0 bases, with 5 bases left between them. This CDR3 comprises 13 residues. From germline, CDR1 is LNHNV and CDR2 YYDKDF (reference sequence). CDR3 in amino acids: CATSDRSNQPQHF. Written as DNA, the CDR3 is TGTGCCACCAGCGACCGTAGCAATCAGCCCCAGCATTTT.

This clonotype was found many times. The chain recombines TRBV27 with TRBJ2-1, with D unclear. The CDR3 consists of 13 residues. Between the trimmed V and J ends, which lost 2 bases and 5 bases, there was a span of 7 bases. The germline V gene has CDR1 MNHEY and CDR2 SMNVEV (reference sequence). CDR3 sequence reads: CASSLRVDNEQFF. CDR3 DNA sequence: TGTGCCAGCAGTTTACGGGTGGACAATGAGCAGTTCTTC.

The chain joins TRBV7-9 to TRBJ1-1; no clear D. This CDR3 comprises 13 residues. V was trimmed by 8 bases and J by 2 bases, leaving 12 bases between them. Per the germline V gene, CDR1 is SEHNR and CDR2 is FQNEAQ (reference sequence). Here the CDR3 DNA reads TGTGCCAGCGCCGCACAACCTAACACTGAAGCTTTCTTT. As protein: CASAAQPNTEAFF.